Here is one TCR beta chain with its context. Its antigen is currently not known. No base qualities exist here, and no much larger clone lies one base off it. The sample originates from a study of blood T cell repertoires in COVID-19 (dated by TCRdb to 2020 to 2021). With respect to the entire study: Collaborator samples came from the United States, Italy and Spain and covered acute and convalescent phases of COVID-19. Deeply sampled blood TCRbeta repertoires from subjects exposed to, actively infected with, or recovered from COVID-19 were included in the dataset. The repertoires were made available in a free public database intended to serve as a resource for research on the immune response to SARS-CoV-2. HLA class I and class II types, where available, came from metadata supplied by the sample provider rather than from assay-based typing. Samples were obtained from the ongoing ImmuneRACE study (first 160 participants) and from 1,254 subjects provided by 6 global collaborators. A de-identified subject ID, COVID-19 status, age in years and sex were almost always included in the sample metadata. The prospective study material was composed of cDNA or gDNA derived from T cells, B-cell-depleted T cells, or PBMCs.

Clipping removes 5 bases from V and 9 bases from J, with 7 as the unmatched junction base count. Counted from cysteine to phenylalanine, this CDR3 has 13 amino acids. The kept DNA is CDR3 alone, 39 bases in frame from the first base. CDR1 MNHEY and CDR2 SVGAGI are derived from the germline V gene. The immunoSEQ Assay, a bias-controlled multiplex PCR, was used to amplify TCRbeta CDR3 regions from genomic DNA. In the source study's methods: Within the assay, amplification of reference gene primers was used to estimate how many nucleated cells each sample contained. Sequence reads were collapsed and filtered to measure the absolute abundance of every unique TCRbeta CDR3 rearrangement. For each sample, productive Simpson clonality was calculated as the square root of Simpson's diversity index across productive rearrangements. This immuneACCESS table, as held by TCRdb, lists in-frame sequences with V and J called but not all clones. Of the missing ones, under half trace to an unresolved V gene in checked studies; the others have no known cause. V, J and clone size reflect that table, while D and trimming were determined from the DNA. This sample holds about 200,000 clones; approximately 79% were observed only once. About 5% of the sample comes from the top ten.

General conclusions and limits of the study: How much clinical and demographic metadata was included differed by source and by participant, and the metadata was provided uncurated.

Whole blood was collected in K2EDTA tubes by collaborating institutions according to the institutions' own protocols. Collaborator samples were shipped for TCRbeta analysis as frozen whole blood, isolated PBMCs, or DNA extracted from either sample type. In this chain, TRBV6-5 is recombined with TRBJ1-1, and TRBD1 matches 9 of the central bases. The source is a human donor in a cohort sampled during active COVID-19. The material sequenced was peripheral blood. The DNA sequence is TGTGCCAGCAGTAACCCTGGACAGGGGAAAGCTTTCTTT. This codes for CASSNPGQGKAFF.